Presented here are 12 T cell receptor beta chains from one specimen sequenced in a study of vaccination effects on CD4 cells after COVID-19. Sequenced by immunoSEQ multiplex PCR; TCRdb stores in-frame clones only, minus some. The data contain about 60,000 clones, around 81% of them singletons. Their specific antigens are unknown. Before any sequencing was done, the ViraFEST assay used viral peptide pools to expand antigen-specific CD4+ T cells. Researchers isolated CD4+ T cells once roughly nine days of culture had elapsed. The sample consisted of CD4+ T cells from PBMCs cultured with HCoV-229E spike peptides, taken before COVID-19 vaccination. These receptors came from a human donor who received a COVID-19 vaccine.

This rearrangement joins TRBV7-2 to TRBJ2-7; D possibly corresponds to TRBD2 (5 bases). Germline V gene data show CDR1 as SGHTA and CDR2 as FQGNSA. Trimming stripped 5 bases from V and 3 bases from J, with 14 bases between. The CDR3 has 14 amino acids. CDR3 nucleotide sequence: TGTGCCAGCAGCAGTACGGGGTCCTACTACGAGCAGTACGTC. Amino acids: CASSSTGSYYEQYV.

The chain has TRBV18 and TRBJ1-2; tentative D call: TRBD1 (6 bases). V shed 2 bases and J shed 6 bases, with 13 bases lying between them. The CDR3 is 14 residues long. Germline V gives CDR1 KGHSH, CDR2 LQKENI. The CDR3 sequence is CASSPYSGEDGYTF. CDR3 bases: TGTGCCAGCTCACCATATTCAGGGGAAGATGGCTACACCTTC.

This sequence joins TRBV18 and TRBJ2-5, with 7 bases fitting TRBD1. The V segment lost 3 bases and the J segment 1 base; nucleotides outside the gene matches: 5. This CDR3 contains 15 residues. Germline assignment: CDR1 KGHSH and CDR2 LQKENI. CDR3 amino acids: CASSPRQGLQETQYF. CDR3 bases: TGTGCCAGCTCACCGCGACAGGGCCTCCAAGAGACCCAGTACTTC.

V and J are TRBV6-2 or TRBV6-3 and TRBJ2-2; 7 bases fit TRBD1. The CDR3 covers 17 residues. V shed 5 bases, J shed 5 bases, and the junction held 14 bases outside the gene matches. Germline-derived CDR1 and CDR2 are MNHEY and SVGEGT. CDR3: CASSPPLGGGNTGELFF. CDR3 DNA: TGTGCCAGCAGTCCACCGTTAGGGGGCGGTAATACCGGGGAGCTGTTTTTT.

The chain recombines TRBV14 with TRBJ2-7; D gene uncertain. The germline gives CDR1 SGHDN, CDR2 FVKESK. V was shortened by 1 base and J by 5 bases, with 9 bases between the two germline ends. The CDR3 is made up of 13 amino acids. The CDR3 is CASSQVGTNEQYV. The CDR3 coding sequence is TGTGCCAGCAGCCAAGTTGGCACCAACGAGCAGTACGTC.

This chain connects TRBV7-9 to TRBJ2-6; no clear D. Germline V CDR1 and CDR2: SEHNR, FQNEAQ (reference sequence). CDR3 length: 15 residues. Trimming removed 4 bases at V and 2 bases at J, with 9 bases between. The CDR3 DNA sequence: TGTGCCAGCAGCTCCGATGGTGCTGGGGCCAACGTCCTGACTTTC. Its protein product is CASSSDGAGANVLTF.

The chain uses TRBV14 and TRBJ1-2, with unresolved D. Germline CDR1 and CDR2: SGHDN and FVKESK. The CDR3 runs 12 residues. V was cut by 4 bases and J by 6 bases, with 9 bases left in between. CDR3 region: CASSRPSHGYTF. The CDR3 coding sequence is TGTGCCAGCAGCCGTCCGAGCCATGGCTACACCTTC.

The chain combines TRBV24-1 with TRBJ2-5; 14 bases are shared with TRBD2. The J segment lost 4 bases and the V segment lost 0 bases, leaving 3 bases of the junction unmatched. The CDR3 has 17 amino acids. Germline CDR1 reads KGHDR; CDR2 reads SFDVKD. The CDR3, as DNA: TGTGCCACCAGTGATTTGACAGGGACTAGCGGGGGAGAGACCCAGTACTTC. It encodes CATSDLTGTSGGETQYF.

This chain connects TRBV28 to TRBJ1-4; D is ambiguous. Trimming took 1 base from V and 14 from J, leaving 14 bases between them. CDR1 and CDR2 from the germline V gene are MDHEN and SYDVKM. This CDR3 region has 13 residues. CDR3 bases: TGTGCCAGCAGTTTATTTCTCCGAACCCGGCTGTTTTTT. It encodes CASSLFLRTRLFF.

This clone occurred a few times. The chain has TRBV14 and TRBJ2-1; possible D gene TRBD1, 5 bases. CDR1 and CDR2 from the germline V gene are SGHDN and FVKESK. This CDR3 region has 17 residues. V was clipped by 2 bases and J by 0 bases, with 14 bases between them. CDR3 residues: CASSQRGPVSSYNEQFF. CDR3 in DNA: TGTGCCAGCAGCCAAAGGGGCCCCGTAAGCTCCTACAATGAGCAGTTCTTC.

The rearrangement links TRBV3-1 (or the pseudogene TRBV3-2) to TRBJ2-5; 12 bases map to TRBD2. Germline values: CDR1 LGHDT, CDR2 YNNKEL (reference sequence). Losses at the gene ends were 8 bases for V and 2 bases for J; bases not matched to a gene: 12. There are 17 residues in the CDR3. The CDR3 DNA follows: TGTGCCAGCCGAAAAAGGACTAGCGGGGTGCTTCAAGAGACCCAGTACTTC. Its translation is CASRKRTSGVLQETQYF.

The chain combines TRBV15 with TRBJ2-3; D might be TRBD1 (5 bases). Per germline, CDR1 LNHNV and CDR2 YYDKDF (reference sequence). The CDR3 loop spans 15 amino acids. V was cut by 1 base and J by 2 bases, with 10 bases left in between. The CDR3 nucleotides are TGTGCCACCAGCAGAGGGCCAGGGCCCACAGATACGCAGTATTTT. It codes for CATSRGPGPTDTQYF.